The 3 T cell receptor beta chains given below trace back to one sample, sequenced in a study of tissue T cells after allogeneic stem cell transplantation. Sequenced by immunoSEQ multiplex PCR; TCRdb stores in-frame clones only, minus some. The sample holds about 40,000 clones, roughly 92% seen once. Sequences were derived from blood, sampled before transplantation. All receptors derive from a woman aged 35 to 69 who later had graft-versus-host disease after an allogeneic stem cell transplant.

This clone is classed as medium-sized. This chain connects TRBV9 to TRBJ2-1, with D possibly being TRBD1 (5 bases). The CDR3 loop spans 12 amino acids. Per the germline V gene, CDR1 is SGDLS and CDR2 is YYNGEE. The germline V and J ends were trimmed by 4 bases and 9 bases, with 11 bases remaining between them. This chain's CDR3 is CASSSLGAEQFF. The CDR3 DNA reads TGTGCCAGCAGCTCGCTAGGGGCTGAGCAGTTCTTC.

The chain employs TRBV29-1 and TRBJ1-4; unclear D gene. The CDR3 is 13 residues long. Trimming took off 6 bases at V and 8 bases at J, with 16 bases between the two ends. The germline gives CDR1 SQVTM, CDR2 ANQGSEA. The CDR3 region is CSVAPWNVEKLFF. CDR3 nucleotide sequence: TGCAGCGTGGCCCCTTGGAACGTCGAAAAACTGTTTTTT.

The CDR3 DNA is TGTGCCAGCAGTTACGGGGGAAACTATGGCTACACCTTC. Protein: CASSYGGNYGYTF. J is TRBJ1-2 and V is TRBV6-2 or TRBV6-3; D perhaps matches TRBD1 (5 bases). The germline CDR1 and CDR2 sequences are MNHEY and SVGEGT. With 2 bases removed from V and 2 bases from J, the gap between germline ends came to 6 bases. The CDR3 spans 13 residues.